Sequencing of this T cell receptor (beta chain) was carried out in a study of blood T cell repertoires in COVID-19 (TCRdb year 2020). Regarding the study in general: Samples from collaborators originated in the United States, Italy and Spain and spanned both the acute and convalescent phases of COVID-19. The material from the prospective study consisted of cDNA or gDNA derived from T cells, B-cell-depleted T cells, or PBMCs. The dataset comprised deeply sampled blood TCRbeta repertoires from subjects exposed to, actively infected with, or recovered from COVID-19. The repertoires were released in a freely available public database meant as a resource for research on the immune response to SARS-CoV-2. The samples were drawn from the first 160 participants of the ongoing ImmuneRACE study and from 1,254 subjects provided by 6 global collaborators. Nearly every sample came with metadata listing a de-identified subject ID, COVID-19 status, age in years and sex. HLA class I and class II types, where available, came from metadata supplied by the sample provider rather than from assay-based typing. Paper-wide results and their limitations: How much clinical and demographic metadata was included differed by source and by participant, and the metadata was provided uncurated.

TCRbeta CDR3 regions were amplified from genomic DNA using the immunoSEQ Assay, a bias-controlled multiplex PCR. The authors' analysis ran thus. The number of nucleated cells in each sample was estimated from the amplification of reference gene primers within the assay. To quantify the absolute abundance of each unique TCRbeta CDR3 rearrangement, sequence reads were collapsed and filtered. For each sample, productive Simpson clonality was calculated as the square root of Simpson's diversity index over productive rearrangements. TCRdb mirrors the immuneACCESS table, restricted to in-frame sequences. Some clones are absent from its copies; in checked studies, under half trace to an unresolved V gene, and the reason for the others is unknown. The V and J calls and clone size are taken from that table; D and trimming were inferred from the DNA. The sample table records about 73,000 clones; roughly four fifths of these occur just once. About 6.5% of the sample belongs to the ten largest clones.

About this clone itself: Its cognate antigen has yet to be identified. The record has no base qualities; no much larger clone is one base away.

Each collaborating institution followed its own protocols to collect whole blood in K2EDTA tubes. Collaborator samples were shipped for TCRbeta analysis as frozen whole blood, isolated PBMCs, or DNA extracted from either sample type. The clonotype was recovered from a woman aged 60 to 75 with acute or convalescent COVID-19. The sample taken for sequencing was peripheral blood.

The CDR3 protein is CASSAPAQAKNIQYF. Here is the DNA: TGTGCCAGCAGTGCGCCCGCCCAGGCCAAAAACATTCAGTACTTC. The chain couples TRBV2 to TRBJ2-4; the D gene is not confidently resolved. Trimming removed 4 bases from V and 1 base from J, leaving 11 bases between the germline ends. Including cysteine and phenylalanine, the CDR3 has 15 amino acids. The retained sequence is limited to the CDR3, 45 bases, with the frame set at the first base. The germline V gene supplies CDR1 SNHLY and CDR2 FYNNEI. Here the CDR3 is joined to the reference TRBV2 and TRBJ2-4 genes, and the full variable domain is: EPEVTQTPSHQVTQMGQEVILRCVPISNHLYFYWYRQILGQKVEFLVSFYNNEISEKSEIFDDQFSVERPDGSNFTLKIRSTKLEDSAMYFCASSAPAQAKNIQYFGAGTRLSVL.